This TCR beta chain was recorded in a study of blood T cell repertoires in COVID-19. Per germline, CDR1 SGHRS and CDR2 YFSETQ. The CDR3 runs to 14 residues. Trimming removed 4 bases from V and 4 bases from J, with 15 bases in between. Produced via immunoSEQ multiplex PCR; TCRdb's table is partial and in-frame only. The table includes about 240,000 clones, 75% to 85% detected once. The TCR sequence derives from a woman aged 55-70 years with active or convalescent COVID-19. The rearrangement joins TRBV5-1 to TRBJ2-7, with a weak D call TRBD1 (6 bases). The sequencing sample was made of peripheral blood. The CDR3 protein is CASSPAGTLYEQYF. The CDR3, as DNA: TGCGCCAGCAGCCCCGCCGGGACACTATACGAGCAGTACTTC.